The 21 T cell receptor beta chains below were found in one sample sequenced in a study of cytomegalovirus exposure and HLA in healthy donors. Use of 60 Vbeta and 13 Jbeta primers characterized the PCR. The data were produced by immunoSEQ multiplex PCR, yet TCRdb's version contains in-frame clones alone and is incomplete. Of some 100,000 clones in the sample, approximately 75% were seen once. The sequencing input was PBMCs. The source is a woman in her thirties or forties in good health and CMV-seronegative.

The chain joins TRBV5-4 to TRBJ2-2, with TRBD2 matching over 8 bases. After removal of 4 bases from V and 6 bases from J, the junction contained 8 bases not matched to a gene. CDR3 size: 15 residues. Per germline, CDR1 SGHNT and CDR2 YYREEE (reference sequence). The CDR3 DNA follows: TGTGCCAGCAGCGGGTCGACTAGCGCCCCCGGGGAGCTGTTTTTT. It specifies CASSGSTSAPGELFF.

The chain joins TRBV5-5 to TRBJ1-2; D remains ambiguous. Germline CDR1 and CDR2: SGHKS and YYEKEE (reference sequence). Between the trimmed V and J ends, which lost 0 bases and 6 bases, there was a span of 21 bases. This CDR3 is 17 amino acids long. The CDR3 is CASSLEAGFGLSHGYTF. In nucleotides, the CDR3 is TGTGCCAGCAGCTTGGAAGCCGGGTTCGGTTTGAGTCATGGCTACACCTTC.

V gene TRBV6-6 combines with J gene TRBJ1-6, with D hard to call. The CDR3 is made up of 15 amino acids. Trimming removed 2 bases from V and 0 bases from J, with 5 bases in between. From germline, CDR1 is MNHNY and CDR2 SVGAGI (reference sequence). Written as DNA, the CDR3 is TGTGCCAGCAGTTACGGGAGCTCCTATAATTCACCCCTCCACTTT. It codes for CASSYGSSYNSPLHF.

V gene TRBV7-3 combines with J gene TRBJ2-2, with D unresolved. This CDR3 contains 12 residues. CDR1 and CDR2 from the germline V gene are SGHTA and FQGTGA. The ends were cut back, 4 bases at V and 3 bases at J, with 3 bases in the middle. CDR3 region: CASSSYTGELFF. CDR3 nucleotides: TGTGCCAGCAGCTCCTACACCGGGGAGCTGTTTTTT.

J is TRBJ2-1 and V is TRBV28; no reliable D call. This CDR3 spans 12 amino acids. The V end lost 7 bases, the J end lost 3 bases, and 7 bases lay between the germline ends. Germline CDR1 reads MDHEN; CDR2 reads SYDVKM. CDR3 residues: CASTPRYNEQFF. The CDR3 nucleotides read TGTGCCAGCACCCCCCGCTACAATGAGCAGTTCTTC.

The chain employs TRBV11-2 and TRBJ2-5; 8 bases align to TRBD2. V dropped 4 bases and J dropped 3; count of bases not matched to a gene: 10. Per germline, CDR1 SGHAT and CDR2 FQNNGV. The CDR3 runs to 16 residues. CDR3 residues: CASSYRAGGREETQYF. In nucleotides, the CDR3 is TGTGCCAGCAGCTATCGGGCGGGGGGCAGGGAAGAGACCCAGTACTTC.

The chain carries TRBV5-4 and TRBJ1-5; 12 positions match TRBD1. The CDR3 is made up of 17 amino acids. The V gene's germline CDR1 is SGHNT and CDR2 YYREEE (reference sequence). The V and J ends lost 3 bases and 0 bases, in that order; junction bases with no gene match: 4. The DNA of the CDR3 is TGTGCCAGCAGCTGGGGACAGGGGGCCCATAGCAATCAGCCCCAGCATTTT. Its protein product is CASSWGQGAHSNQPQHF.

This clone was picked up a small number of times. This chain joins TRBV10-3 and TRBJ2-7, with TRBD2 matching 7 bases. Trimming took 4 bases from V and 2 from J; bases not matched to a gene: 8. The CDR3 is made up of 15 amino acids. Germline V gene lookup returns CDR1 ENHRY and CDR2 SYGVKD. CDR3 protein: CAISAGTTLTYEQYF. Written as DNA, the CDR3 is TGTGCCATCAGTGCGGGGACTACACTAACCTACGAGCAGTACTTC.

The chain recombines TRBV6-1 with TRBJ2-1, with D possibly matching TRBD2 (6 bases). Trimming took 6 bases from V and 6 from J, leaving 12 bases between them. Looked up from germline, CDR1 is MNHNS and CDR2 is SASEGT. This CDR3 spans 13 amino acids. DNA of the CDR3: TGTGCCAGCAGAAGACTAGGCGGCAATGAGCAGTTCTTC. Translating gives CASRRLGGNEQFF.

The gene calls are TRBV27 and TRBJ2-5; D ambiguous. The better agreement between TRBJ2-7 and the DNA end casts doubt on the J call. CDR1 and CDR2 from the germline V gene are MNHEY and SMNVEV (reference sequence). This CDR3 contains 14 residues. The chain's CDR3 is CASSLGSLTYEQYF. Here the CDR3 DNA reads TGTGCCAGCAGTTTGGGCAGCCTAACCTACGAGCAGTACTTC.

This clone appeared a single time. The chain employs TRBV7-2 and TRBJ1-4, with a tentative D call TRBD1 (6 bases). CDR3 length: 15 residues. Trimming cost V 2 bases and J 4 bases, with 11 bases left between them. The germline CDR1 and CDR2 sequences are SGHTA and FQGNSA. CDR3 amino acids: CASSLSGAVNEKLFF. CDR3 nucleotide sequence: TGTGCCAGCAGCTTATCAGGGGCTGTTAATGAAAAACTGTTTTTT.

CDR3: CASSLWGGAASTDTQYF. The CDR3 DNA sequence: TGCGCCAGCAGCTTGTGGGGGGGGGCAGCTAGCACAGATACGCAGTATTTT. The chain couples TRBV5-1 to TRBJ2-3; D is perhaps TRBD2 (7 bases). Trimming pared 1 base from V and 0 bases from J, leaving 15 bases between. CDR3 length: 17 residues. The germline V gene encodes CDR1 SGHRS and CDR2 YFSETQ. The full variable domain, with the rest looked up from reference TRBV5-1 and TRBJ2-3, is KAGVTQTPRYLIKTRGQQVTLSCSPISGHRSVSWYQQTPGQGLQFLFEYFSETQRNKGNFPGRFSGRQFSNSRSEMNVSTLELGDSALYLCASSLWGGAASTDTQYFGPGTRLTVL.

The gene calls are TRBV7-3 and TRBJ2-5, with 8 bases aligning to TRBD2. Germline assignment: CDR1 SGHTA and CDR2 FQGTGA. The CDR3 extends over 15 amino acids. V shed 4 bases, J shed 3 bases, and the junction held 7 bases outside the gene matches. The CDR3 nucleotides read TGTGCCAGCAGCTACAACGGGGGGGGAGAAGAGACCCAGTACTTC. The encoded protein is CASSYNGGGEETQYF. Complete variable domain (other parts from reference TRBV7-3 and TRBJ2-5): GAGVSQTPSNKVTEKGKYVELRCDPISGHTALYWYRQSLGQGPEFLIYFQGTGAADDSGLPNDRFFAVRPEGSVSTLKIQRTERGDSAVYLCASSYNGGGEETQYFGPGTRLLVL.

The V and J genes are TRBV6-1 and TRBJ1-5, with D possibly TRBD1 on 5 matching bases. Germline V gene data show CDR1 as MNHNS and CDR2 as SASEGT. The CDR3 runs to 13 residues. V shed 7 bases and J shed 4 bases, with 11 bases lying between them. The CDR3 coding sequence is TGTGCCAGCACAGGGTTTCCAAATCAGCCCCAGCATTTT. It encodes CASTGFPNQPQHF.

The chain joins TRBV9 to TRBJ1-3, with 9 nucleotides matching TRBD1. The trim removed 3 bases at V and 7 bases at J, leaving 8 bases unmatched. Germline CDR1 and CDR2: SGDLS and YYNGEE. The CDR3 is 15 residues long. CDR3 region: CASSARDRVGNTIYF. DNA of the CDR3: TGTGCCAGCAGCGCCCGGGACAGGGTAGGGAACACCATATATTTT.

The chain employs TRBV18 and TRBJ1-1; the D gene is possibly TRBD1 (6 bases). Per germline, CDR1 KGHSH and CDR2 LQKENI. This CDR3 is 14 amino acids long. The V end was cut by 3 bases, the J end by 2 bases, with 10 bases between. CDR3 loop: CASSPRGHNTEAFF. The CDR3 bases are TGTGCCAGCTCACCTCGGGGACATAACACTGAAGCTTTCTTT. The full variable domain, rest sourced from reference TRBV18 and TRBJ1-1, is NAGVMQNPRHLVRRRGQEARLRCSPMKGHSHVYWYRQLPEEGLKFMVYLQKENIIDESGMPKERFSAEFPKEGPSILRIQQVVRGDSAAYFCASSPRGHNTEAFFGQGTRLTVV.

The rearrangement links TRBV11-2 to TRBJ2-3, with TRBD2 matching 14 bases. The CDR3 is 16 amino acids. V shed 3 bases, J shed 4 bases, and the junction held 3 bases outside the gene matches. Germline CDR1 reads SGHAT; CDR2 reads FQNNGV. The CDR3 region has the DNA TGTGCCAGCAGCTTGCTGGGACTAGCGGGAGCAGATACGCAGTATTTT. Its translation: CASSLLGLAGADTQYF.

The chain joins TRBV6-6 to TRBJ2-7; 12 positions agree with TRBD2. The trim removed 6 bases at V and 4 bases at J, leaving 4 bases unmatched. The CDR3 spans 14 residues. Germline V gene data show CDR1 as MNHNY and CDR2 as SVGAGI (reference sequence). The CDR3 is CASRTTSGSYEQYF. In DNA form, the CDR3 reads TGTGCCAGCAGGACGACTAGCGGGAGTTACGAGCAGTACTTC.

The J gene is TRBJ2-3, the V gene TRBV7-3; 10 bases match TRBD2. CDR3 length equals 17 residues. Losses at the gene ends were 5 bases for V and 4 bases for J; bases not matched to a gene: 12. CDR1 is SGHTA, CDR2 FQGTGA, per germline. The CDR3 coding sequence is TGTGCCAGCAGCCGTTATCCTAGCGGGAGTTTCGCAGATACGCAGTATTTT. This gives the protein CASSRYPSGSFADTQYF.

V is TRBV5-5 and J is TRBJ2-7; 7 bases map to TRBD2. Germline CDR1 SGHKS, CDR2 YYEKEE (reference sequence). Trimming took 4 bases from V and 2 from J; bases not matched to a gene: 12. The length of the CDR3 is 16 residues. DNA of the CDR3: TGTGCCAGCAGCCAGTCAGCGGGGCGTTTAACCTACGAGCAGTACTTC. It is translated as CASSQSAGRLTYEQYF.

The genes are TRBV2 and TRBJ1-2; TRBD1 is a possible D gene (5 bases). The V end was cut by 3 bases, the J end by 6 bases, with 11 bases between. The germline gives CDR1 SNHLY, CDR2 FYNNEI. The CDR3 contains 13 residues. CDR3 sequence reads: CASSDRLGHGYTF. As DNA, the CDR3 is TGTGCCAGCAGTGACAGGTTGGGGCATGGCTACACCTTC.